The entry below describes one T cell receptor beta chain. This table comes from immunoSEQ multiplex PCR, and its TCRdb copy is limited to in-frame clones, with some not included. There are 35,000 to 40,000 clones in the sample; 85% to 95% occur only once, and 2.5% to 4% lies in the top ten. This record comes from a study of cytomegalovirus exposure and HLA in healthy donors. In germline, CDR1 is MNHNY, CDR2 SVGAGI (reference sequence). The CDR3 runs to 14 residues. Trimming pared 5 bases from V and 0 bases from J, leaving 8 bases between. This TCR derives from a man younger than 35 in good health and CMV-seronegative. The sequenced sample was PBMCs. V gene TRBV6-6 combines with J gene TRBJ1-3, with no clear D. The CDR3, as DNA: TGTGCCAGCAGTCTGGACTACTCTGGAAACACCATATATTTT. Encoded protein: CASSLDYSGNTIYF.